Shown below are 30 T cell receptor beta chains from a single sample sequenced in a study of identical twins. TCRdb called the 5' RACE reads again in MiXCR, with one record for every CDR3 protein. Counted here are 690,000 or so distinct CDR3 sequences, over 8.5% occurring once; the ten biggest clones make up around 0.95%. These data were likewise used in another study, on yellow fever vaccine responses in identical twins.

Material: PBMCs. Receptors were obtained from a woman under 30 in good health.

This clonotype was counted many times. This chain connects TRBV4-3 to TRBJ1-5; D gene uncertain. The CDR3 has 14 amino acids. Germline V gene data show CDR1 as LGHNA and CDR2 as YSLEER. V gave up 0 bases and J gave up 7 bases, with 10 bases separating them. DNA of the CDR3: TGCGCCAGCAGCCAAGATCTTCTGTTACAGCCCCAGCATTTT. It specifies CASSQDLLLQPQHF.

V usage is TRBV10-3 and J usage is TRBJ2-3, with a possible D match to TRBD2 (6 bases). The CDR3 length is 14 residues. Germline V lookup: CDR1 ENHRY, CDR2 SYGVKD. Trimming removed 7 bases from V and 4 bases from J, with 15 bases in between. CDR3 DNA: TGTGCCATCACCAACGGGGGTTTCGCAGATACGCAGTATTTT. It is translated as CAITNGGFADTQYF.

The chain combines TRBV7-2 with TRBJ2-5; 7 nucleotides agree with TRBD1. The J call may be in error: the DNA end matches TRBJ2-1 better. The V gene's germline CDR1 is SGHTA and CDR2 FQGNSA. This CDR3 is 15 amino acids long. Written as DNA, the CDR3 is TGTGCCAGCAGCTTAGGGCAGGGGGTCCAAGAGACCCAGTTCTTC. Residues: CASSLGQGVQETQFF.

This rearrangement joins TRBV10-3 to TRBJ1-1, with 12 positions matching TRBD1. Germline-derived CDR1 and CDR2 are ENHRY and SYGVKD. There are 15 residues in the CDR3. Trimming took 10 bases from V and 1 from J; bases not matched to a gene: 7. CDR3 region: CATGTGGSGNTEAFF. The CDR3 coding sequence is TGTGCCACCGGGACAGGGGGCTCGGGGAACACTGAAGCTTTCTTT.

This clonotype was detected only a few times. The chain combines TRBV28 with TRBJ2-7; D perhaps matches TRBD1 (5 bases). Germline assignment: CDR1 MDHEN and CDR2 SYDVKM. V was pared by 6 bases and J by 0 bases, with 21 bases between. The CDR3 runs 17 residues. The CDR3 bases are TGTGCCAGCAGCTTCTCAAGGGGCAGACCCTTCTCCTACGAGCAGTACTTC. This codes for CASSFSRGRPFSYEQYF.

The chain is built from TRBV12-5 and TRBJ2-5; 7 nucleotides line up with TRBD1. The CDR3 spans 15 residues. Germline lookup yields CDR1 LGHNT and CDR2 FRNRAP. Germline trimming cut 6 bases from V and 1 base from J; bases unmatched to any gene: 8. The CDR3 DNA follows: TGTGCTAGTGGAAAGGGACAGAAAGTCCAAGAGACCCAGTACTTC. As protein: CASGKGQKVQETQYF.

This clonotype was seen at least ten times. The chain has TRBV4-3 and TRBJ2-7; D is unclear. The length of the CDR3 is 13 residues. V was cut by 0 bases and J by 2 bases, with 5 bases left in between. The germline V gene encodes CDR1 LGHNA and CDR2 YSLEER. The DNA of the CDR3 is TGCGCCAGCAGCCAAGATCTTACCTACGAGCAGTACTTC. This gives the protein CASSQDLTYEQYF.

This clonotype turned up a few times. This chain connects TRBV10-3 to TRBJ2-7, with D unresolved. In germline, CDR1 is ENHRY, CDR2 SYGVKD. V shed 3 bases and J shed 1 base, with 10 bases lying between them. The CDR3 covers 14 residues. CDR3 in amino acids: CAISDRDMSYEQYF. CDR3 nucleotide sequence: TGTGCCATCAGTGACCGAGATATGTCCTACGAGCAGTACTTC.

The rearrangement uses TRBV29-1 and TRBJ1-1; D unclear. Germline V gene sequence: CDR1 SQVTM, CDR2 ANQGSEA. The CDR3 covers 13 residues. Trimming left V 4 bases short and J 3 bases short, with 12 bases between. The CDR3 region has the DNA TGCAGCGTTGTTGGGGTATCCGACACTGAAGCTTTCTTT. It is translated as CSVVGVSDTEAFF.

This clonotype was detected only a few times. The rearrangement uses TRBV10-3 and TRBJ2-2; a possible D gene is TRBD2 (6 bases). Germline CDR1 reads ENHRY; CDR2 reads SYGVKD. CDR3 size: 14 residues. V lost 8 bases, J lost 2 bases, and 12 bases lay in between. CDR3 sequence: CAIGGSGNTGELFF. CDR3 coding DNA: TGTGCCATCGGGGGGAGCGGAAACACCGGGGAGCTGTTTTTT.

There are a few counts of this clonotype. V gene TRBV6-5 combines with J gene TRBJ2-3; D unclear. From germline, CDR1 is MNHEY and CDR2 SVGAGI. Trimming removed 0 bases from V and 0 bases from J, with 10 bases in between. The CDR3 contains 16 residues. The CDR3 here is CASSYSAASSTDTQYF. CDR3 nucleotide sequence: TGTGCCAGCAGTTACTCGGCAGCGTCTAGCACAGATACGCAGTATTTT.

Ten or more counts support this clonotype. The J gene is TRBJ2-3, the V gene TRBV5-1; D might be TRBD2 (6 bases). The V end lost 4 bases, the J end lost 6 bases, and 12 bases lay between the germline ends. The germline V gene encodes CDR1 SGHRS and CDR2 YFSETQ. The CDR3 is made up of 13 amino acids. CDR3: CASSGRETDTQYF. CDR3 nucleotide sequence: TGCGCCAGCAGCGGACGGGAGACTGATACGCAGTATTTT.

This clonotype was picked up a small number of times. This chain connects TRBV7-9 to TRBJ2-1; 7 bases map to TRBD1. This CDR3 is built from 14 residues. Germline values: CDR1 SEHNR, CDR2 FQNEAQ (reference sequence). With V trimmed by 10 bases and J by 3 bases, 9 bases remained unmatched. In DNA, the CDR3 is TGTGCCACCACGGGGACAGAGAACTACAATGAGCAGTTCTTC. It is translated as CATTGTENYNEQFF.

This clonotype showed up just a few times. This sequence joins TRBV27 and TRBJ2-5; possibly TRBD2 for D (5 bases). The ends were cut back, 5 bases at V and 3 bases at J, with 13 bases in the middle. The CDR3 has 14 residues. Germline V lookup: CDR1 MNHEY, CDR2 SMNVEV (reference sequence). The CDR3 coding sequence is TGTGCCAGCAGTCGCCGAACTAGGGAAGAGACCCAGTACTTC. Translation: CASSRRTREETQYF.

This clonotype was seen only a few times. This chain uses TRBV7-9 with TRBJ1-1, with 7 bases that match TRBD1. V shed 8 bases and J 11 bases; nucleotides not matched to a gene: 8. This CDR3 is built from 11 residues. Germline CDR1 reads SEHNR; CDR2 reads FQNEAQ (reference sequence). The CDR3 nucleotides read TGTGCCAGCGGAACGGAGGGGGCGGCTTTCTTT. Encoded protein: CASGTEGAAFF.

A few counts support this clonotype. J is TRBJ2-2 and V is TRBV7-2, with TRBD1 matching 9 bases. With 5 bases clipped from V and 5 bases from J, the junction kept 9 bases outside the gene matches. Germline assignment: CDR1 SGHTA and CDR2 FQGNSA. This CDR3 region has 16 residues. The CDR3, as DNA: TGTGCCAGCAGCACCCGGACAGGGGTCGTAACCGGGGAGCTGTTTTTT. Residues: CASSTRTGVVTGELFF.

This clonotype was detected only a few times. The chain's CDR3 is CSARADNANTGELFF. CDR3 sequence (DNA): TGCAGTGCTAGAGCTGACAACGCGAACACCGGGGAGCTGTTTTTT. The chain couples TRBV20-1 to TRBJ2-2; D not certain. V was trimmed by 1 base and J by 0 bases, leaving 9 bases between them. Germline V gene data show CDR1 as DFQATT and CDR2 as SNEGSKA (reference sequence). The CDR3 is 15 residues long.

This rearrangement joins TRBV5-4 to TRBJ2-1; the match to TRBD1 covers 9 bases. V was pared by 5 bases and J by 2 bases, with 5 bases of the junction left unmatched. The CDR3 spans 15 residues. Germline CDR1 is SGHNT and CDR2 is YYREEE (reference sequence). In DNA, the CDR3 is TGTGCCAGCAGACCGGGACAGGGAACCTACAATGAGCAGTTCTTC. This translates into CASRPGQGTYNEQFF. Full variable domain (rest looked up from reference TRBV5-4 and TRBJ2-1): ETGVTQSPTHLIKTRGQQVTLRCSSQSGHNTVSWYQQALGQGPQFIFQYYREEENGRGNFPPRFSGLQFPNYSSELNVNALELDDSALYLCASRPGQGTYNEQFFGPGTRLTVL.

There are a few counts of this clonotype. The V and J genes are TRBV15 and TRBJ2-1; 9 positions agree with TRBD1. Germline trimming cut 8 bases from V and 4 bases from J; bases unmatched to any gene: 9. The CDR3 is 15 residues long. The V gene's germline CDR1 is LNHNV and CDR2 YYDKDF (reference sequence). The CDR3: CATGAGDRVYNEQFF. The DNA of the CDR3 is TGTGCCACCGGCGCCGGGGACAGGGTTTACAATGAGCAGTTCTTC.

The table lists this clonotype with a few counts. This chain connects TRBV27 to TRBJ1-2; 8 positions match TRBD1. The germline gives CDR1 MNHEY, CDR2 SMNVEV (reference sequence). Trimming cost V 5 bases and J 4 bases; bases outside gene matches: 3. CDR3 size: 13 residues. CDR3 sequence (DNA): TGTGCCAGCAGTCCGGACAGGGTCTATGGCTACACCTTC. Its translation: CASSPDRVYGYTF.

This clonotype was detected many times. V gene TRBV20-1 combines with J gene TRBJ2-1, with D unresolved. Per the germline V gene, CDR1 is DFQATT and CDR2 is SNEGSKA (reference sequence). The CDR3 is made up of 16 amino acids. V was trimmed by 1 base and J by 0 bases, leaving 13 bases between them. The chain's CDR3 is CSARAGYPSSYNEQFF. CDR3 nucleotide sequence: TGCAGTGCTAGAGCTGGCTATCCAAGCTCCTACAATGAGCAGTTCTTC.

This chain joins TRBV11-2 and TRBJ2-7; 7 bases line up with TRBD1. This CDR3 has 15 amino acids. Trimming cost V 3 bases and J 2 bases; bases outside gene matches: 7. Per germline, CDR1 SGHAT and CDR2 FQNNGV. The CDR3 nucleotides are TGTGCCAGCAGCTTGCAATCGACAGGGACCTACGAGCAGTACTTC. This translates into CASSLQSTGTYEQYF.

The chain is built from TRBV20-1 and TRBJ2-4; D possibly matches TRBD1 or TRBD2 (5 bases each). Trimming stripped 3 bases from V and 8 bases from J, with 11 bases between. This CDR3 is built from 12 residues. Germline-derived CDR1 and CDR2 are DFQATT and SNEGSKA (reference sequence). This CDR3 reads CSASLRGDIQYF. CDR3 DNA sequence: TGCAGTGCTAGTCTCCGAGGGGACATTCAGTACTTC.

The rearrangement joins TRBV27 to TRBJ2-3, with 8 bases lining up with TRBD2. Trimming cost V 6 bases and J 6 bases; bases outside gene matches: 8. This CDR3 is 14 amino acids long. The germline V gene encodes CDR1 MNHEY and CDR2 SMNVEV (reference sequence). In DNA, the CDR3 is TGTGCCAGCAGCTCGGGACTAGTTTGGGATACGCAGTATTTT. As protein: CASSSGLVWDTQYF.

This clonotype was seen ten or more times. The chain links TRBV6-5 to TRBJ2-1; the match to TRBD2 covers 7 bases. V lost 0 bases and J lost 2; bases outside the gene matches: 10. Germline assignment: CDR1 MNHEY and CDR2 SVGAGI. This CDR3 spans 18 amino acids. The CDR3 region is CASSYSPWEGKTYNEQFF. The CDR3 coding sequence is TGTGCCAGCAGTTACTCCCCCTGGGAGGGGAAGACCTACAATGAGCAGTTCTTC.

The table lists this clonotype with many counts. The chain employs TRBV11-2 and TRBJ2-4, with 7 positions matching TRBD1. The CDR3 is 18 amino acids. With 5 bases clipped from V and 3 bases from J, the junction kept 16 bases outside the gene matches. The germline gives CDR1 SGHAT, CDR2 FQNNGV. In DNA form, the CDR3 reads TGTGCCAGCAGCCCGCACCGACAGGGCGGACGGGGCAAAAACATTCAGTACTTC. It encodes CASSPHRQGGRGKNIQYF.

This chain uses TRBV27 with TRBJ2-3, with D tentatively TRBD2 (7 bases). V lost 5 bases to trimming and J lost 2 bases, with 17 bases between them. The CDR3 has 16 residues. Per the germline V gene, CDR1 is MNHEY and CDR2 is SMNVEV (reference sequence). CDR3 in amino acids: CASSPRGGANTDTQYF. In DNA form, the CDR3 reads TGTGCCAGCAGTCCCAGAGGGGGGGCCAACACAGATACGCAGTATTTT.

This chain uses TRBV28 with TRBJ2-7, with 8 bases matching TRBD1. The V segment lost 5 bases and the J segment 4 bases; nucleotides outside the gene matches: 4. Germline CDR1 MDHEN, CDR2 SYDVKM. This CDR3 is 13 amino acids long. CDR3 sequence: CASSDTGGYEQYF. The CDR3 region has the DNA TGTGCCAGCAGTGACACAGGGGGTTACGAGCAGTACTTC.

CDR3 amino acids: CASSYAGRPHEQFF. In nucleotides, the CDR3 is TGTGCCAGCAGTTACGCGGGCCGGCCGCATGAGCAGTTCTTC. The chain has TRBV6-5 and TRBJ2-1; maybe TRBD2 (5 bases). The CDR3 totals 14 residues. Germline CDR1 and CDR2: MNHEY and SVGAGI. V gave up 2 bases and J gave up 8 bases, with 13 bases separating them.

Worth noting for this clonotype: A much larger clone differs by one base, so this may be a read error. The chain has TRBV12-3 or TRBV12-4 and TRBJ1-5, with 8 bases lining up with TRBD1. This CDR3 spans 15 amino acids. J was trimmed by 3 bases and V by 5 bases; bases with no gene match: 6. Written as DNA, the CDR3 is TGTGCCAGCAGTCCCCGGACAGGGAACAATCAGCCCCAGCATTTT. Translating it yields CASSPRTGNNQPQHF.